One and the same sample provided the 20 T cell receptor beta chains below, sequenced in a study of vaccination effects on CD4 cells after COVID-19. Antigen-specific CD4+ T cells were expanded (with viral peptide pools) by the ViraFEST assay ahead of sequencing. Upon completion of approximately ten days in culture, CD4+ T cells were isolated. Vaccine recipients lacked prior SARS-CoV-2 infection and had negative nucleocapsid antibodies. For these receptors, no antigen is known. Method: immunoSEQ multiplex PCR; TCRdb's copy keeps in-frame clones and lacks some. This sample carries some 77,000 clones, approximately 70% of them seen once, and the ten largest clones take roughly 4%. The sample consisted of CD4+ T cells from PBMCs cultured with HCoV-OC43 spike peptides, taken before COVID-19 vaccination. Subset here: HCoV-OC43 spike overlapping peptide pool stimulation. All receptors come from a human donor who received a COVID-19 vaccine.

V and J are TRBV3-1 (or the pseudogene TRBV3-2) and TRBJ1-1; the D gene is possibly TRBD1 (5 bases). The germline V gene encodes CDR1 LGHDT and CDR2 YNNKEL (reference sequence). V dropped 4 bases and J dropped 3 bases, with 15 bases sitting between them. The CDR3 runs 15 residues. The CDR3 reads CASSLMGRGYTEAFF. CDR3 DNA: TGTGCCAGCAGCCTGATGGGGAGGGGTTACACTGAAGCTTTCTTT.

This clone appeared a few times. The chain links TRBV7-2 to TRBJ1-2; weak D call: TRBD1 (6 bases). Germline lookup yields CDR1 SGHTA and CDR2 FQGNSA. CDR3 length equals 15 residues. V lost 5 bases and J lost 0, with 13 bases in between. CDR3 nucleotide sequence: TGTGCCAGCAGCCAATGGGGGACAACTAACTATGGCTACACCTTC. As protein: CASSQWGTTNYGYTF.

The chain has TRBV2 and TRBJ2-5; 10 bases map to TRBD1. Germline CDR1 SNHLY, CDR2 FYNNEI. The CDR3 is 14 residues long. V lost 8 bases, J lost 2 bases, and 5 bases stayed unmatched. The CDR3 DNA follows: TGTGCCAGCTACCGGGACAGGGGACAAGAGACCCAGTACTTC. Translating gives CASYRDRGQETQYF.

The chain uses TRBV18 and TRBJ1-5, with D tentatively TRBD1 (5 bases). This CDR3 is 16 amino acids long. Trimming removed 1 base from V and 7 bases from J, with 17 bases in between. CDR1 KGHSH and CDR2 LQKENI come from the germline V gene. CDR3 loop: CASSPRGTPGYQPQHF. The CDR3 DNA follows: TGTGCCAGCTCACCACGAGGGACCCCAGGGTACCAGCCCCAGCATTTT.

The rearrangement uses TRBV28 and TRBJ1-1; tentatively, D is TRBD1 (5 bases). The V end lost 9 bases, the J end lost 1 base, and 36 bases lay between the germline ends. The CDR3 totals 21 residues. Germline V lookup: CDR1 MDHEN, CDR2 SYDVKM. The CDR3 nucleotides are TGTGCCAGAGCTTATCAGGGACTGGGTGGGGCACGGGTCAGGGCGAACACTGAAGCTTTCTTT. Residues: CARAYQGLGGARVRANTEAFF.

The CDR3 DNA is TGTGCCTGGAGCCGCAGCGGGGCCAGCACAGATACGCAGTATTTT. Protein: CAWSRSGASTDTQYF. V gene TRBV30 combines with J gene TRBJ2-3; 7 nucleotides align to TRBD2. The CDR3 totals 15 residues. Germline CDR1 is GTSNPN and CDR2 is SVGIG (reference sequence). Losses at the gene ends were 3 bases for V and 0 bases for J; bases not matched to a gene: 6. The full variable domain, with the rest looked up from reference TRBV30 and TRBJ2-3, is SQTIHQWPATLVQPVGSPLSLECTVEGTSNPNLYWYRQAAGRGLQLLFYSVGIGQISSEVPQNLSASRPQDRQFILSSKKLLLSDSGFYLCAWSRSGASTDTQYFGPGTRLTVL.

The V gene is TRBV18, the J gene TRBJ1-1, with D maybe TRBD1 (5 bases). The V gene lost 6 bases and the J gene lost 1 base, with 15 bases spanning the gap. The CDR3 has 15 amino acids. Per germline, CDR1 KGHSH and CDR2 LQKENI. The CDR3 is CASSRGGVENTEAFF. The CDR3 coding sequence is TGTGCCAGCTCGCGGGGGGGGGTTGAGAACACTGAAGCTTTCTTT. The full variable domain, in which reference TRBV18 and TRBJ1-1 provide the parts outside the CDR3, is NAGVMQNPRHLVRRRGQEARLRCSPMKGHSHVYWYRQLPEEGLKFMVYLQKENIIDESGMPKERFSAEFPKEGPSILRIQQVVRGDSAAYFCASSRGGVENTEAFFGQGTRLTVV.

This clone was counted once. V is TRBV6-5 and J is TRBJ1-5; D remains ambiguous. This CDR3 is 16 amino acids long. Looked up from germline, CDR1 is MNHEY and CDR2 is SVGAGI. V lost 0 bases and J lost 2, with 11 bases in between. The CDR3 spells CASSYSSLSGNQPQHF. The CDR3 nucleotides read TGTGCCAGCAGTTACTCAAGTCTGAGTGGCAATCAGCCCCAGCATTTT.

In its sample, this clone was seen a few times. In DNA, the CDR3 is TGTGCCAGCAGCTTAGGATATTCGGAGACCCAGTACTTC. As protein: CASSLGYSETQYF. This chain links TRBV7-2 with TRBJ2-5; no definite D call. The CDR3 has 13 residues. With 1 base removed from V and 5 bases from J, the gap between germline ends came to 8 bases. Germline lookup yields CDR1 SGHTA and CDR2 FQGNSA.

This chain uses TRBV6-4 with TRBJ2-1; 9 bases agree with TRBD2. The CDR3 spans 13 residues. V gave up 6 bases and J gave up 6 bases; unmatched junction bases: 3. Germline V gives CDR1 MRHNA, CDR2 SNTAGT. The DNA of the CDR3 is TGTGCCAGCAGAGAGACTAGCGGCAATGAGCAGTTCTTC. Translation gives CASRETSGNEQFF.

J is TRBJ1-3 and V is TRBV3-1 (or the pseudogene TRBV3-2), with D perhaps matching TRBD1 (5 bases). The CDR3 runs to 18 residues. V lost 4 bases and J lost 0, with 19 bases in between. Germline V gives CDR1 LGHDT, CDR2 YNNKEL (reference sequence). The CDR3 sequence is CASSRSLRGGNSGNTIYF. The CDR3 DNA reads TGTGCCAGCAGCCGTTCGTTGAGGGGTGGGAACTCTGGAAACACCATATATTTT.

This clone was counted a few times. The genes are TRBV28 and TRBJ1-5, with 7 bases that match TRBD1. CDR1 MDHEN and CDR2 SYDVKM come from the germline V gene. The ends lost 7 bases at V and 0 bases at J; junction bases unmatched: 3. This CDR3 has 14 amino acids. The CDR3 DNA sequence: TGTGCCAGCACTACAGGGGTTAGCAATCAGCCCCAGCATTTT. Its protein product is CASTTGVSNQPQHF.

The J gene is TRBJ1-2, the V gene TRBV18; 12 bases line up with TRBD1. CDR1 and CDR2 (germline): KGHSH, LQKENI. The CDR3 is made up of 17 amino acids. V dropped 3 bases and J dropped 4; count of bases not matched to a gene: 9. The CDR3 here is CASSPPGTGGVSYGYTF. DNA of the CDR3: TGTGCCAGCTCACCCCCCGGGACAGGGGGCGTCAGCTATGGCTACACCTTC.

This chain joins TRBV11-2 and TRBJ2-5, with TRBD2 as a possible D gene (5 bases). The germline V and J ends were trimmed by 5 bases and 2 bases, with 12 bases remaining between them. Per the germline V gene, CDR1 is SGHAT and CDR2 is FQNNGV. The CDR3 loop spans 14 amino acids. The CDR3, as DNA: TGTGCCAGCAGCCCTCTCCGGGAACAAGAGACCCAGTACTTC. This sequence encodes CASSPLREQETQYF.

The chain has TRBV27 and TRBJ2-4; the match to TRBD2 covers 8 bases. Germline assignment: CDR1 MNHEY and CDR2 SMNVEV (reference sequence). With 2 bases clipped from V and 3 bases from J, the junction kept 9 bases outside the gene matches. The CDR3 runs 17 residues. The CDR3 loop reads CASSLRPGGAGKNIQYF. The CDR3, as DNA: TGTGCCAGCAGTTTACGTCCGGGGGGGGCGGGCAAAAACATTCAGTACTTC.

This sequence joins TRBV15 and TRBJ1-6; tentatively, D is TRBD1 (5 bases). Germline CDR1 reads LNHNV; CDR2 reads YYDKDF (reference sequence). The V end was cut by 0 bases, the J end by 6 bases, with 12 bases between. This CDR3 is built from 16 residues. The CDR3 coding sequence is TGTGCCACCAGCAGAGAAGAGGGGTTTTTTAATTCACCCCTCCACTTT. It yields the protein CATSREEGFFNSPLHF.

This clone was observed a handful of times. The chain links TRBV18 to TRBJ1-5, with D unresolved. V was cut by 6 bases and J by 4 bases, with 13 bases left in between. This CDR3 region has 14 residues. Germline CDR1 KGHSH, CDR2 LQKENI. CDR3 nucleotides: TGTGCCAGCTCTCTCTTCAAAGGGAATCAGCCCCAGCATTTT. Its protein product is CASSLFKGNQPQHF.

The rearrangement uses TRBV7-9 and TRBJ2-2; D possibly corresponds to TRBD2 (5 bases). This CDR3 has 16 amino acids. CDR1 is SEHNR and CDR2 is FQNEAQ in the germline V gene (reference sequence). Deletions cut 4 bases from V and 0 bases from J, with 12 bases between. In DNA form, the CDR3 reads TGTGCCAGCAGCTACATGGAGAGGGCGAACACCGGGGAGCTGTTTTTT. Translation: CASSYMERANTGELFF.

The J gene is TRBJ1-3, the V gene TRBV6-5; D is perhaps TRBD1 (5 bases). This CDR3 region has 15 residues. V was clipped by 6 bases and J by 2 bases, with 14 bases between them. CDR1 MNHEY and CDR2 SVGAGI come from the germline V gene. The CDR3: CASSPDRTTGNTIYF. The CDR3 DNA sequence: TGTGCCAGCAGCCCCGACAGAACAACTGGAAACACCATATATTTT.

The CDR3 region is CASRTGPQETQYF. As DNA, the CDR3 is TGTGCCAGCAGAACCGGGCCCCAAGAGACCCAGTACTTC. The rearrangement links TRBV6-6 to TRBJ2-5; no definite D call. V was clipped by 6 bases and J by 1 base, with 9 bases between them. The CDR3 contains 13 residues. CDR1 and CDR2 from the germline V gene are MNHNY and SVGAGI (reference sequence).